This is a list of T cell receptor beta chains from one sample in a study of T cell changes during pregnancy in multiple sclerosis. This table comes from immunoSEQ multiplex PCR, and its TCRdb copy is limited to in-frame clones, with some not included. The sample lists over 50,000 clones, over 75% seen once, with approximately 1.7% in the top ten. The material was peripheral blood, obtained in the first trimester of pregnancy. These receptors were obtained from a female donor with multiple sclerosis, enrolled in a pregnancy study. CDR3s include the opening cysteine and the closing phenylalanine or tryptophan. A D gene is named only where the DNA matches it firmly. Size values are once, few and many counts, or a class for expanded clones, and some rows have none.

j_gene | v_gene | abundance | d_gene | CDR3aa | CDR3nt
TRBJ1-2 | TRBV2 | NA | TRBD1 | CASSADRGDGYTF | TGTGCCAGCAGTGCTGACAGGGGGGATGGCTACACCTTC
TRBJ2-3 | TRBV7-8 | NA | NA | CASGWAASTDTQYF | TGTGCCAGCGGCTGGGCAGCCTCGACAGATACGCAGTATTTT
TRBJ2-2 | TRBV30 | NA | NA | CAWSVLPQTEYDGELFF | TGTGCCTGGAGTGTACTCCCACAGACGGAATATGACGGGGAGCTGTTTTTT
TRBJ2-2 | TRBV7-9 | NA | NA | CASSLAGGSTGELFF | TGTGCCAGCAGCTTAGCGGGAGGAAGTACCGGGGAGCTGTTTTTT
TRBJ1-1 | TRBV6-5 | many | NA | CASSYSHTLNTEAFF | TGTGCCAGCAGTTACTCCCACACACTGAACACTGAAGCTTTCTTT
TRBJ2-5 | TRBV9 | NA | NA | CASSAEDRMETQYF | TGTGCCAGCAGCGCCGAAGACAGGATGGAGACCCAGTACTTC
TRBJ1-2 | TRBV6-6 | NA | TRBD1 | CASSYTGQDYGYTF | TGTGCCAGCAGTTACACCGGACAGGACTATGGCTACACCTTC
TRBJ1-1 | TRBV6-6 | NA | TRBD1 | CASDRGIMNTEAFF | TGTGCCAGCGACAGGGGGATAATGAACACTGAAGCTTTCTTT
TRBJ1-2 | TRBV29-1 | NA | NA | CSVIQTESYGYTF | TGCAGCGTGATCCAGACAGAATCCTATGGCTACACCTTC
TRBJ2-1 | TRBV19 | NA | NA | CASKDRGIGGYNEQFF | TGTGCCAGTAAGGATCGAGGGATAGGCGGCTACAATGAGCAGTTCTTC
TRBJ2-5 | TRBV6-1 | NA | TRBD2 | CASSEGAGSFATQYF | TGTGCCAGCAGTGAGGGAGCGGGGTCCTTCGCGACCCAGTACTTC
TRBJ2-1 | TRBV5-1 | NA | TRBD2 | CASSSGLAHNEQFF | TGCGCCAGCAGCTCCGGACTAGCGCATAATGAGCAGTTCTTC
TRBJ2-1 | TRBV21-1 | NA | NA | CATQGRYHSSYNEQFF | TGTGCCACCCAGGGCCGCTACCATAGCTCCTACAATGAGCAGTTCTTC
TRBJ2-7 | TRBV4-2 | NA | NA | CASSQDGLDNYEQYF | TGTGCCAGCAGCCAAGATGGCCTAGATAACTACGAGCAGTACTTC
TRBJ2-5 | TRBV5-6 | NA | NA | CASSFEGGSQETQYF | TGTGCCAGCAGCTTCGAGGGAGGATCCCAAGAGACCCAGTACTTC
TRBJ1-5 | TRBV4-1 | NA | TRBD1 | CASSRGQGGQGPQHF | TGCGCCAGCAGCCGGGGACAGGGGGGCCAGGGGCCCCAGCATTTT
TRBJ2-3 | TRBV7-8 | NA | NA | CASSPSETDTQYF | TGTGCCAGCAGCCCGAGCGAAACAGATACGCAGTATTTT